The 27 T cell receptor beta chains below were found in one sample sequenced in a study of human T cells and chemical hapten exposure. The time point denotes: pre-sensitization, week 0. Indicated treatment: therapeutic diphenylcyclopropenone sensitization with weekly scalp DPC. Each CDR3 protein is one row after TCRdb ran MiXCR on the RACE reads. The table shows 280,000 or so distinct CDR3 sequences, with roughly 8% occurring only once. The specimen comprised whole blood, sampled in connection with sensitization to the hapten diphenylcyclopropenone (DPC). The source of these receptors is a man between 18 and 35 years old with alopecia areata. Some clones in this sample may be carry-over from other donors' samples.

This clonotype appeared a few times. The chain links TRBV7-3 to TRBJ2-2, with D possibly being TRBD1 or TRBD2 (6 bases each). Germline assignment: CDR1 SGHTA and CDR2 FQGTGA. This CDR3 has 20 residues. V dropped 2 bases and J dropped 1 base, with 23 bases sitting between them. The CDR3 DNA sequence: TGTGCCAGCAGCTTAGGCCCCCAAGCCTTCGGGGGCGTGAACACCGGGGAGCTGTTTTTT. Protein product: CASSLGPQAFGGVNTGELFF.

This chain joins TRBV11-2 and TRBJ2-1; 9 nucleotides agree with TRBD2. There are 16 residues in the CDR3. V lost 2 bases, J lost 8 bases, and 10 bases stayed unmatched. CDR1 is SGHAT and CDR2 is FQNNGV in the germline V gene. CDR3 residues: CASSLRLLAGYYEQFF. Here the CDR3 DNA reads TGTGCCAGCAGCTTAAGGCTGCTAGCGGGGTACTATGAGCAGTTCTTC.

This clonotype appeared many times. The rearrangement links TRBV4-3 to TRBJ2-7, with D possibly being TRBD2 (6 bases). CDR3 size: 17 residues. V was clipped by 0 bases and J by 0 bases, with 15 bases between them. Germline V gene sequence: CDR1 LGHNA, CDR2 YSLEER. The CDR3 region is CASSQDLGLRSSYEQYF. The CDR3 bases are TGCGCCAGCAGCCAAGATCTGGGACTTCGGAGCTCCTACGAGCAGTACTTC.

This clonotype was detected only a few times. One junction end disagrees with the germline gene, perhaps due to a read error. CDR3 nucleotides: TGTGCCAGCAATTACCGGGACTCCCACTACACCTTC. It encodes CASNYRDSHYTF. V and J are TRBV6-2 or TRBV6-3 and TRBJ1-2; the D gene is possibly TRBD1 (5 bases). Germline V lookup: CDR1 MNHEY, CDR2 SVGEGT. The length of the CDR3 is 12 residues.

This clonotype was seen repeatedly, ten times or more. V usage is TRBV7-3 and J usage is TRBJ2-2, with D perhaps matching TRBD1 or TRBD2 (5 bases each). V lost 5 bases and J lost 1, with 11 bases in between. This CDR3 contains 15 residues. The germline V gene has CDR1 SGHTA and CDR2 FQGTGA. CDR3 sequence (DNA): TGTGCCAGCAGCCCCGGGACCTTGAACACCGGGGAGCTGTTTTTT. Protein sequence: CASSPGTLNTGELFF.

The CDR3, as DNA: TGTGCCATCGCACGAGGGGACCCCCGGGACTATAATTCACCCCTCCACTTT. Protein product: CAIARGDPRDYNSPLHF. This sequence joins TRBV10-3 and TRBJ1-6, with D possibly matching TRBD1 (5 bases). Trimming pared 8 bases from V and 3 bases from J, leaving 20 bases between. CDR1 is ENHRY and CDR2 is SYGVKD in the germline V gene. This CDR3 spans 17 amino acids.

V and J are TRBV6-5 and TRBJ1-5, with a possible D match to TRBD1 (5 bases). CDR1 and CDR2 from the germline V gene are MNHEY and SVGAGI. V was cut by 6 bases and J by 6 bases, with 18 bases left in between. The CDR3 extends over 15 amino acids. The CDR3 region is CASRARGVQGQPQHF. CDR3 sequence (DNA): TGTGCCAGCAGGGCACGGGGGGTTCAGGGTCAGCCCCAGCATTTT.

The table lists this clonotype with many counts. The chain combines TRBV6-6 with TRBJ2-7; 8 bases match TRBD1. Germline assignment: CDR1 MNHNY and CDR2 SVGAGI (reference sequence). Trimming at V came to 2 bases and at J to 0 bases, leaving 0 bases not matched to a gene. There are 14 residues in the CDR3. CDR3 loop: CASSYTGGSYEQYF. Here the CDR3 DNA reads TGTGCCAGCAGTTACACAGGGGGCTCCTACGAGCAGTACTTC.

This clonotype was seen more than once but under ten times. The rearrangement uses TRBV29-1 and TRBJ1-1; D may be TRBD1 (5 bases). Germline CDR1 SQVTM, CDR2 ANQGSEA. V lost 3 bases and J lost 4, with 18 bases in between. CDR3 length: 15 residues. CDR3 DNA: TGCAGCGTTGACAGGGCGAAAGAGGTGCGCACTGAAGCTTTCTTT. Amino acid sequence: CSVDRAKEVRTEAFF.

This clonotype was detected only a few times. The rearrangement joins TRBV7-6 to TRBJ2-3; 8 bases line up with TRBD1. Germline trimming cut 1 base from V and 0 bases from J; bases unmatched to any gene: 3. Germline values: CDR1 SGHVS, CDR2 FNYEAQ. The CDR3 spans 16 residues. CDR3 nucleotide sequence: TGTGCCAGCAGCTTAGAACAGGGGGGAAGCACAGATACGCAGTATTTT. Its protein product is CASSLEQGGSTDTQYF.

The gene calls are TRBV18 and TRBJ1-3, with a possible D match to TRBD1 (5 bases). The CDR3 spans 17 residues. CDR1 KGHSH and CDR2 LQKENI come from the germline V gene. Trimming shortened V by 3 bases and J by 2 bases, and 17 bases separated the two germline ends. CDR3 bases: TGTGCCAGCTCACCGATGCGCCAGGGTGGAACTGGAAACACCATATATTTT. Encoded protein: CASSPMRQGGTGNTIYF. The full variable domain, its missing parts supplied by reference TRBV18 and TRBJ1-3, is NAGVMQNPRHLVRRRGQEARLRCSPMKGHSHVYWYRQLPEEGLKFMVYLQKENIIDESGMPKERFSAEFPKEGPSILRIQQVVRGDSAAYFCASSPMRQGGTGNTIYFGEGSWLTVV.

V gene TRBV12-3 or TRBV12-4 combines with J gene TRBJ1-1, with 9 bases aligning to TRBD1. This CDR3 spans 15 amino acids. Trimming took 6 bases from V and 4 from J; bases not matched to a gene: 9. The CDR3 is CASSRLRDRATEAFF. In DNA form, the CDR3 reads TGTGCCAGCAGCCGACTCCGGGACAGGGCCACTGAAGCTTTCTTT.

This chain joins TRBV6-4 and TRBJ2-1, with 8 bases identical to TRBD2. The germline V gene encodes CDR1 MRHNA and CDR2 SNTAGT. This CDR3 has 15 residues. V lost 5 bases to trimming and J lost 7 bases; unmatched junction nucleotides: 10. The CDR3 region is CASSLTGTRANEQFF. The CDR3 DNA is TGTGCCAGCAGTTTAACAGGGACTAGAGCGAATGAGCAGTTCTTC.

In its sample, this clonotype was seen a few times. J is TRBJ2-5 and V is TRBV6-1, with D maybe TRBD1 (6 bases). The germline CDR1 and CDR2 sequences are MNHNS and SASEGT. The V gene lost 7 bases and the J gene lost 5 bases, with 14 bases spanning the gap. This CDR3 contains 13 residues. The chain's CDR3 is CASTLVTGETQYF. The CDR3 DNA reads TGTGCCAGCACCCTCGTAACAGGGGAGACCCAGTACTTC.

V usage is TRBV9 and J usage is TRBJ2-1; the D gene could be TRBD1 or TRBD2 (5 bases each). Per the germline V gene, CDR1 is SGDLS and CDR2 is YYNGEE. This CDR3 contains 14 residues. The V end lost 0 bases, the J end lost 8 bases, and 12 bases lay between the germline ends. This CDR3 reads CASSVDPGADEQFF. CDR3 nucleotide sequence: TGTGCCAGCAGCGTAGATCCCGGGGCGGATGAGCAGTTCTTC.

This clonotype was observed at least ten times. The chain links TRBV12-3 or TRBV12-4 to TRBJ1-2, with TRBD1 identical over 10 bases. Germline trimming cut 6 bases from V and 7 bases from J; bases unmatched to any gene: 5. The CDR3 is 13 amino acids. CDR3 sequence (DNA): TGTGCCAGCAGCCGACAGGGGGCGAGTGGCTACACCTTC. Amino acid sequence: CASSRQGASGYTF.

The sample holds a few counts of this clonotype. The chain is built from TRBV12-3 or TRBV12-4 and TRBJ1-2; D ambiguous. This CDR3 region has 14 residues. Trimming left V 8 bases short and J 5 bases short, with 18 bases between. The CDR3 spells CASLGESPEYGYTF. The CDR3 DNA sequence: TGTGCCAGCCTCGGCGAGAGTCCCGAGTATGGCTACACCTTC.

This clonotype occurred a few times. The CDR3 DNA is TGTGCCGGTGCGGAGGGAGGGGCAGATACGCAGTATTTT. It yields the protein CAGAEGGADTQYF. V usage is TRBV12-3 or TRBV12-4 and J usage is TRBJ2-3; 7 nucleotides match TRBD2. This CDR3 is 13 amino acids long. With V trimmed by 11 bases and J by 4 bases, 9 bases remained unmatched.

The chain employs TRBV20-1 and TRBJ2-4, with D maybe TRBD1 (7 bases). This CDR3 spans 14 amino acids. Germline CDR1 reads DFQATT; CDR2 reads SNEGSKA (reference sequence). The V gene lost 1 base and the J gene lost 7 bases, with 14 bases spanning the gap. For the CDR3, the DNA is TGCAGTGCTAGAGCCCTGACAGGGAGGAACATTCAGTACTTC. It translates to CSARALTGRNIQYF.

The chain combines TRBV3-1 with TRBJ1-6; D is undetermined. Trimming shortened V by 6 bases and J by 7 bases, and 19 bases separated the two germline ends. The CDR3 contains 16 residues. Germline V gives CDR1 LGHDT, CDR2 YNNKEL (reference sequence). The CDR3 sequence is CASSKDTQVLNSPLHF. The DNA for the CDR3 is TGTGCCAGCAGTAAAGATACGCAGGTGTTAAATTCACCCCTCCACTTT.

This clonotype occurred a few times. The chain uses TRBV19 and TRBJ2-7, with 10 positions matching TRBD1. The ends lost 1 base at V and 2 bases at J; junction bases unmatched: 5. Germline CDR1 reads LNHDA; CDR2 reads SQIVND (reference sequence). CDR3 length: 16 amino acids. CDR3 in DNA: TGTGCCAGTAGTATAGGATGGGACAGGGGCGCCTACGAGCAGTACTTC. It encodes CASSIGWDRGAYEQYF.

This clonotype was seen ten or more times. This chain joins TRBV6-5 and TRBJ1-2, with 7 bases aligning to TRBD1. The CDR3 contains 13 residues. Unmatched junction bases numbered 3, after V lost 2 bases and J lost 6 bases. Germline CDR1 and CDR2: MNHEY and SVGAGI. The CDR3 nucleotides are TGTGCCAGCAGTTACGATGGACAGGATGGCTACACCTTC. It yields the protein CASSYDGQDGYTF.

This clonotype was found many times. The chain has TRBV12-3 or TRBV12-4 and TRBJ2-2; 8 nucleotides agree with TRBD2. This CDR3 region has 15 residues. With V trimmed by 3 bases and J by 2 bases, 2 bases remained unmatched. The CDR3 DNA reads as TGTGCCAGCAGTTTGGCGGGGGGAAACACCGGGGAGCTGTTTTTT. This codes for CASSLAGGNTGELFF.

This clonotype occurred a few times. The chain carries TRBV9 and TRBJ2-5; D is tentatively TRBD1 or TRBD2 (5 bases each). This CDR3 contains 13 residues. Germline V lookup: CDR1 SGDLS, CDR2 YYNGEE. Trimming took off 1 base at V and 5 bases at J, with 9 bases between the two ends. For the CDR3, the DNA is TGTGCCAGCAGCGTACCAGGGAGCGAGACCCAGTACTTC. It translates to CASSVPGSETQYF.

CDR3 sequence: CASSGRTSGENEQFF. In nucleotides, the CDR3 is TGTGCCAGCAGCGGACGGACTAGCGGGGAAAATGAGCAGTTCTTC. The V gene is TRBV7-9, the J gene TRBJ2-1, with 12 bases identical to TRBD2. Germline V gene data show CDR1 as SEHNR and CDR2 as FQNEAQ (reference sequence). V lost 5 bases, J lost 7 bases, and 6 bases stayed unmatched. The CDR3 is 15 residues long.

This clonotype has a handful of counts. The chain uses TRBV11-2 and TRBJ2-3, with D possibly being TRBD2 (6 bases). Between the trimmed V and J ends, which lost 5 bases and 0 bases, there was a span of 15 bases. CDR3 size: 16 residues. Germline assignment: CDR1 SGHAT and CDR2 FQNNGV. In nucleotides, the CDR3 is TGTGCCAGCAGCCCCAGGGCGGGGTTCAGCACAGATACGCAGTATTTT. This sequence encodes CASSPRAGFSTDTQYF.

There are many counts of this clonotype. The CDR3 region has the DNA TGTGCCAGCAGTTACATGGGGGGACATCAGCCCCAGCATTTT. This encodes CASSYMGGHQPQHF. The chain couples TRBV6-2 or TRBV6-3 to TRBJ1-5, with D possibly matching TRBD1 (5 bases). The CDR3 runs 14 residues. Trimming removed 2 bases at V and 5 bases at J, with 10 bases between. From germline, CDR1 is MNHEY and CDR2 SVGEGT.